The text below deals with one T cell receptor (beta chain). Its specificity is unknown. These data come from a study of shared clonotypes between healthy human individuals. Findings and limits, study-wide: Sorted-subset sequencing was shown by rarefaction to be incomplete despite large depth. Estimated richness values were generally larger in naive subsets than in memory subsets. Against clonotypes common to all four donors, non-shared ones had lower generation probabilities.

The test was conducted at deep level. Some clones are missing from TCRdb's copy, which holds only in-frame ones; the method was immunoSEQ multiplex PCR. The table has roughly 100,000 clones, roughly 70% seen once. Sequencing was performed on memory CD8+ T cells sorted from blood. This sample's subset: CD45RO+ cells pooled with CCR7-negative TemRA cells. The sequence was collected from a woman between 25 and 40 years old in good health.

The CDR3 DNA is TGTGCCAGCAGTCCCGCTGGCGGCGGGAGGAACACCGGGGAGCTGTTTTTT. As protein: CASSPAGGGRNTGELFF. The chain uses TRBV28 and TRBJ2-2; TRBD2 aligns across 7 bases. Germline V gene data show CDR1 as MDHEN and CDR2 as SYDVKM. The CDR3 is 17 amino acids. The J segment lost 1 base and the V segment lost 5 bases, leaving 10 bases of the junction unmatched.